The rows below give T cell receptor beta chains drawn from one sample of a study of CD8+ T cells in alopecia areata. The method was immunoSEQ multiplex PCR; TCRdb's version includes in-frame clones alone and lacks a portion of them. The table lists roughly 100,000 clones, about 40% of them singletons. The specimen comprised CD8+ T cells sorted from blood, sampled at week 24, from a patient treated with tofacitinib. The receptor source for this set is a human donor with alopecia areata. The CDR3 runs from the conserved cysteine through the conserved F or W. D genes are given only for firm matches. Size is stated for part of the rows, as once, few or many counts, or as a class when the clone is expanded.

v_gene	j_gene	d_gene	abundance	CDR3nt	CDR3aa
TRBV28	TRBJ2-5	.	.	TGTGCCAGCAGTCCTCGGCCGTGGGGGACCCAGTACTTC	CASSPRPWGTQYF
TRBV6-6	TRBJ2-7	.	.	TGTGCCAGCAGCCACTCCGGGTCTAAAGAATTC	CASSHSGSKEF
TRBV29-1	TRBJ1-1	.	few	TGCAGCGTTGATCAGGGTGCACACACTGAAGCTTTCTTT	CSVDQGAHTEAFF
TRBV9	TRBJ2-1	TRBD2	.	TGTGCCAGCAGCCCGGGTACTAGCGGATACAATGAGCAGTTCTTC	CASSPGTSGYNEQFF
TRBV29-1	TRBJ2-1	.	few	TGCAGCGTTGGTCCGAGACATTACAATGAGCAGTTCTTC	CSVGPRHYNEQFF
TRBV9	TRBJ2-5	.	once	TGTGCCAGCAGCGTGGACAGTCTGGGGTCCCAGTACTTC	CASSVDSLGSQYF
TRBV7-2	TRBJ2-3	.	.	TGTGCCAGCAGCTTAATTCTAGCCGTAGATACGCAGTATTTT	CASSLILAVDTQYF
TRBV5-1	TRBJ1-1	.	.	TGCGCCAGCAGCTTGGCCCGGGGGGAAGCTTTCTTT	CASSLARGEAFF
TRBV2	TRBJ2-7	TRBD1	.	TGTGCCAGCGGATCCTCGTCGGTCGGGACAGGTTCCTACGAGCAGTACTTC	CASGSSSVGTGSYEQYF
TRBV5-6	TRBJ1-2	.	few	TGTGCCAGCAGCTCCGGGCAGGCCGCCTATGGCTACACCTTC	CASSSGQAAYGYTF
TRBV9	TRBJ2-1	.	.	TGTGCCAGCAGCGTAGATAGTGAGCAGTTCTTC	CASSVDSEQFF
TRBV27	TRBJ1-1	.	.	TGTGCCAGCAGTTCCCGGACCCGAGGGGACACTGAAGCTTTCTTT	CASSSRTRGDTEAFF
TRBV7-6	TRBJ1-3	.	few	TGTGCCAGCAGAAACCCTGCGGACTCTGGAAACACCATATATTTT	CASRNPADSGNTIYF
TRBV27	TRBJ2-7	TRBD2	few	TGTGCCAGCAGTGAACCTACAACTAGCGGGAGGGTCTACGAGCAGTACTTC	CASSEPTTSGRVYEQYF
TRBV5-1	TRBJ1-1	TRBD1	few	TGCGCCAGCAGCTTGGGACAGGGGCTGAACACTGAAGCTTTCTTT	CASSLGQGLNTEAFF
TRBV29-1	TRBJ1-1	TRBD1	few	TGCAGCGTTCAGTGGACAGGGAACACTGAAGCTTTCTTT	CSVQWTGNTEAFF
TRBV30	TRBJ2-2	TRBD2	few	TGTGCCTGGAGTGTAAGCGGGGCAACCGGGGAGCTGTTTTTT	CAWSVSGATGELFF
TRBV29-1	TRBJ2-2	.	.	TGCAGCGTTACCGATGGCGGGGAGCTGTTTTTT	CSVTDGGELFF
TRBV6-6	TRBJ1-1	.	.	TGTGCCATAACACAGGGTACGGGCGTGAACACTGAAGCTTTCTTT	CAITQGTGVNTEAFF
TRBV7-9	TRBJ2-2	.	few	TGTGCCAGGGGGAACCCCCGCGGGATGAACACCGGGGAGCTGTTTTTT	CARGNPRGMNTGELFF
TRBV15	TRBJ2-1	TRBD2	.	TGTGCCACCAGCAGGGATAGCGGGCTCTACAATGAGCAGTTCTTC	CATSRDSGLYNEQFF
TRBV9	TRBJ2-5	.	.	TGTGCCAGCAGCCCTCCGTACGGCGAGGGGACCCAGTACTTC	CASSPPYGEGTQYF
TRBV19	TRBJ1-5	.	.	TGTGCCAGTAGTGCGACAGTCAATCAGCCCCAGCATTTT	CASSATVNQPQHF
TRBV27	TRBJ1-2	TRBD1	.	TGTGCCAGCACCCCCAGAGGGGGCGCGTTCGGCTACACCTTC	CASTPRGGAFGYTF
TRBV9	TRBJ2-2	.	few	TGTGCCAGCAGCCCTAACACCGGGGAGCTGTTTTTT	CASSPNTGELFF
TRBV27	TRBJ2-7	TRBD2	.	TGTGCCAGCGGGAGCGGGAGGATGTGGGAGCAGTACTTC	CASGSGRMWEQYF
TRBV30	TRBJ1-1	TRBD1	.	TGTGCCTGGAGCATGACAGGGACGAACACTGAAGCTTTCTTT	CAWSMTGTNTEAFF
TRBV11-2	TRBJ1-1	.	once	TGTGCCAGCTCCCTGGGGGGGTTGGCTGAAGCTTTCTTT	CASSLGGLAEAFF
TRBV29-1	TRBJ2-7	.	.	TGCAGCGTTGCGGGTGGGCACTCCTACGAGCAGTACTTC	CSVAGGHSYEQYF
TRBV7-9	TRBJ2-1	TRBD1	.	TGTGCCGGCGTTACAGGGGGCCTCTACAATGAGCAGTTCTTC	CAGVTGGLYNEQFF
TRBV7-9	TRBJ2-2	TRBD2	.	TGTGCCAGCAGCTTACTAGCGGGAGGACCCACCGGGGAGCTGTTTTTT	CASSLLAGGPTGELFF
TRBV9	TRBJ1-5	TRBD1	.	TGTGCCAGCAGCTCCGGGACAGGGGCGGGCAATCAGCCCCAGCATTTT	CASSSGTGAGNQPQHF
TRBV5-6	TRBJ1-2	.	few	TGTGCCAGCAGCTCAGGGACCCTTTATGGCTACACCTTC	CASSSGTLYGYTF
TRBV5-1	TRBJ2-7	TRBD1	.	TGCGCCAGCAGCTTGGGGGACAGGGTCTCCTACGAGCAGTACTTC	CASSLGDRVSYEQYF
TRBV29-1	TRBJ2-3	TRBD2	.	TGCAGCGTTGTAGGGGGGACTAGCGGGTTACTTTTT	CSVVGGTSGLLF
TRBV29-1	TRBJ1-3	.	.	TGCAGCGTTTTCGCCGGAAACACCATATATTTT	CSVFAGNTIYF
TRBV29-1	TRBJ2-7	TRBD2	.	TGCAGCGTTGAGGATCCGGGACTAGGTATTTACGAGCAGTACTTC	CSVEDPGLGIYEQYF
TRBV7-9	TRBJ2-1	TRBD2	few	TGTGCCAGCAGACTCCCTTTAGCGGGAGAAAGGAATGAGCAGTTCTTC	CASRLPLAGERNEQFF
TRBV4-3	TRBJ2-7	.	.	TGCGCCAGCAGCCAAGATAGAGGCGGCCAGGGCGACAAATACTTC	CASSQDRGGQGDKYF
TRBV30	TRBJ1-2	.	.	TGTGCCTGGAGCCCCAACGGGCAGGGCTATGGCTACACCTTC	CAWSPNGQGYGYTF
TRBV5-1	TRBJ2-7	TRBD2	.	TGCGCCAGCAGCCCGACTCCGCTAGCGGGAGCATACGAGCAGTACTTC	CASSPTPLAGAYEQYF
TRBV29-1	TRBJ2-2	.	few	TGCAGCTCCTCGGGACAGAACACCGGGGAGCTGTTTTTT	CSSSGQNTGELFF
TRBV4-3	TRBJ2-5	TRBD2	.	TGCGCCAGCAGCCAAGAGGGGGGACTAGCGGGAGCGGAGACCCAGTACTTC	CASSQEGGLAGAETQYF
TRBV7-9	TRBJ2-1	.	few	TGTGCCAGCAGCTTAAGCGGCTCCTACAATGAGCAGTTCTTC	CASSLSGSYNEQFF
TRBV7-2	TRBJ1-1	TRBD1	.	TGTGCCAGCAGCTTGGCCCGGGACAGGGGGGAAACTGAAGCTTTCTTT	CASSLARDRGETEAFF
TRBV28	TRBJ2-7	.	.	TGTGCCAGCACCTCGGGGACTGGAAGCTACGAGCAGTACTTC	CASTSGTGSYEQYF
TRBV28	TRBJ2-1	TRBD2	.	TGTGCCAGCAGTCTGATTGGGGTGGGGAGGGCTGAGCAGTTCTTC	CASSLIGVGRAEQFF
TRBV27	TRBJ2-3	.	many	TGTGCCAGCGGATGGACCACCACAGATACGCAGTATTTT	CASGWTTTDTQYF
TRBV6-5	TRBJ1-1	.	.	TGTGCCAGCAGTTACTCGGGGGGGCGAGTTACCACTGAAGCTTTCTTT	CASSYSGGRVTTEAFF
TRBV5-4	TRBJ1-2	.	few	TGTGCCAGCAGCCTACATACCCAGGCGAAGTATGGCTACACCTTC	CASSLHTQAKYGYTF
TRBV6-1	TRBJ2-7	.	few	TGTGCCAGCAGTGCGTCGTTATCCTACGAGCAGTACTTC	CASSASLSYEQYF
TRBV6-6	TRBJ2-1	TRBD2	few	TGTGCCAGCAGCCCGGGGACTAGCGGGAGGGATGAGCAGTTCTTC	CASSPGTSGRDEQFF